This TCR beta chain derives from a study of shared clonotypes between healthy human individuals. Overall study findings and caveats: Non-shared clonotypes had lower generation probabilities than clonotypes shared by all four sorted-subset donors. In having few donors, the study represented limited genetic and exposure-history diversity. Naive CD4 clonotype sharing across a few donors was approximately 5.2%.

Note on this clone: Its antigen is still unknown.

Each subset's genomic DNA was shared equally among a number of immunoSEQ plates. Profiled with immunoSEQ multiplex PCR; TCRdb holds only in-frame clones, not every one. The data hold around 1.6 million clones, with around 98% observed a single time. CDR1 and CDR2 (germline): SGHTA, FQGNSA. This CDR3 has 14 amino acids. Trimming shortened V by 0 bases and J by 4 bases, and 7 bases separated the two germline ends. The V and J genes are TRBV7-2 and TRBJ1-5, with no clear D. This receptor was taken from a young man in good health. Sequenced sample: naive CD4+ T cells sorted from blood. Subset specified: CD45RA+ positively selected. The CDR3 here is CASSLAAGNQPQHF. CDR3 in DNA: TGTGCCAGCAGCTTAGCGGCAGGTAATCAGCCCCAGCATTTT.